This TCR beta chain was documented in a study of T cell clonotyping in hematopoietic cell transplantation. The junction had 6 bases not matched to a gene; V was cut back by 4 bases and J by 1 base. This CDR3 has 16 amino acids. CDR1 and CDR2 from the germline V gene are SGHVS and FQNEAQ. Study-wide findings and caveats: Higher Inverse Simpson Index values in graft donor and pretransplant recipient predicted broader posttransplant TCR diversity. Cells were unsorted, so CD4 and CD8 contributions were not separated. After transplant, recipient diversity fell while pathologically expanded clonotypes grew through day 180.

Measured with immunoSEQ multiplex PCR; TCRdb has only the in-frame clones, and not every one. The sample has tens of thousands of clones, roughly 96% seen once. Note on this clone: What it binds is unknown.

This chain uses TRBV7-8 with TRBJ2-3; 9 bases map to TRBD2. This sequence was found in a man between 25 and 39 years old in good health. Some clones in this sample may be carry-over from other donors' samples. Specimen: peripheral blood mononuclear cells. The CDR3 DNA follows: TGTGCCAGCAGCTCCCCCCGACTAGCGGGCACAGATACGCAGTATTTT. Amino acid sequence: CASSSPRLAGTDTQYF.